This TCR beta chain stems from a study of shared T cell receptors in the human thymus. The method was immunoSEQ multiplex PCR; TCRdb's version includes in-frame clones alone and lacks a portion of them. Seen here are hundreds of thousands of clones, about 90% observed once, and the top ten hold just under 0.0095%. V was trimmed by 0 bases and J by 3 bases, leaving 6 bases between them. The CDR3 spans 14 residues. Germline V gene sequence: CDR1 MGHDK, CDR2 SYGVNS. The same sample was also used in a study of human thymus T cells. That paper states: Related reports documented highly overlapping thymic repertoires among unrelated individuals.

The V call is TRBV25-1, the J call TRBJ2-1; D gene unclear. The sample taken for sequencing was thymocytes. This TCR was sampled from a boy less than two years old with a congenital heart defect. The CDR3 region has the DNA TGTGCCAGCAGTGAATATAATTACTACAATGAGCAGTTCTTC. This gives the protein CASSEYNYYNEQFF.